These 6 T cell receptor beta chains came from one sample sequenced in a study of Graves' ophthalmopathy and Graves' hyperthyroidism (dated by TCRdb to the late 2010s). The reads were generated on an Illumina HiSeq 2000. For repertoire sequencing, TCR beta CDR3 regions were amplified from RNA transcripts. The first round was an RT-PCR using HTBI primers with the Qiagen OneStep RT-PCR kit, and this first round was followed by a second-round multiplex PCR, then size selection and purification. TCRdb handled the public reads itself, with Q25 trimming in fastp and clone calling in MiXCR, and kept productive beta chains. When rows share a CDR3 protein, they turn into one entry using the most common DNA and genes. The sample profile shows 170,000 or so distinct CDR3 sequences; over 35% of them were found once. Around 5.8% of the sample goes to the ten largest clones. Sequences were obtained from peripheral blood. Source of these receptors: a woman aged 40-49 years with Graves' ophthalmopathy. Donor details come from another sample of the same person, matched by shared clones.

In this sample, this clonotype turned up many times. V usage is TRBV7-2 and J usage is TRBJ1-2; possibly TRBD1 for D (5 bases). Germline lookup yields CDR1 SGHTA and CDR2 FQGNSA. This CDR3 is 15 amino acids long. Deletions cut 2 bases from V and 6 bases from J, with 16 bases between. Here the CDR3 reads CASSLRARVRDGYTF. CDR3 DNA: TGTGCCAGCAGCTTACGGGCCAGGGTTCGGGATGGCTACACCTTC.

This clonotype has at least ten counts. The rearrangement uses TRBV20-1 and TRBJ2-3; tentative D call: TRBD2 (7 bases). The CDR3 spans 16 residues. Trimming removed 6 bases at V and 2 bases at J, with 21 bases between. CDR1 is DFQATT and CDR2 is SNEGSKA in the germline V gene (reference sequence). This CDR3 is CSAYAPGGHATDTQYF. For the CDR3, the DNA is TGCAGTGCATACGCCCCCGGGGGGCACGCCACAGATACGCAGTATTTT.

This clonotype came up many times. The chain links TRBV24-1 to TRBJ2-5; D is unresolved. This CDR3 is 17 amino acids long. V was trimmed by 2 bases and J by 3 bases, leaving 18 bases between them. Germline loops: CDR1 KGHDR, CDR2 SFDVKD. CDR3 in amino acids: CATSDWAFGFEEETQYF. CDR3 DNA sequence: TGTGCCACCAGTGATTGGGCTTTCGGGTTTGAGGAAGAGACCCAGTACTTC.

This clonotype has ten or more counts. The chain has TRBV29-1 and TRBJ2-7; 9 nucleotides match TRBD2. The CDR3 loop spans 14 amino acids. CDR1 and CDR2 (germline): SQVTM, ANQGSEA. V trimming: 4 bases; J trimming: 7 bases; junction bases outside the gene matches: 11. The chain's CDR3 is CSVGFAGLASEQYF. The CDR3 DNA reads as TGCAGCGTTGGATTTGCGGGACTAGCTAGTGAGCAGTACTTC.

This clonotype has at least ten counts. Sequence at one end of the junction differs from germline and may be a read error. The chain couples TRBV11-3 to TRBJ2-5, with 12 bases aligning to TRBD1. Germline V lookup: CDR1 SGHNT, CDR2 YENEEA. The CDR3 extends over 15 amino acids. The CDR3 protein is CANSSGQGARETQYF. The CDR3 DNA follows: TGTGCCAACAGCTCGGGACAGGGGGCGAGGGAGACCCAGTACTTC.

This clonotype was recorded many times. V gene TRBV28 combines with J gene TRBJ1-3; tentative D call: TRBD1 (5 bases). The CDR3 sequence is 14 residues long. Trimming shortened V by 2 bases and J by 3 bases, and 8 bases separated the two germline ends. Per germline, CDR1 MDHEN and CDR2 SYDVKM. CDR3 nucleotides: TGTGCCAGCAGTTTAGGGGGAGGTGGAAACACCATATATTTT. Translation gives CASSLGGGGNTIYF.